These 31 T cell receptor beta chains were sequenced from one sample in a study of cytomegalovirus exposure and HLA in healthy donors. The PCR contained 60 Vbeta and 13 Jbeta primers. Only in-frame clones appear in the TCRdb table, and some are missing; sequencing was by immunoSEQ multiplex PCR. Here the sample spans 95,000 to 130,000 clones, under 90% being singletons. Source material: PBMCs. These receptors were taken from a woman aged 25 to 39 in good health and CMV-seronegative.

The chain employs TRBV5-6 and TRBJ1-4, with D perhaps matching TRBD1 (6 bases). Germline V gene lookup returns CDR1 SGHDT and CDR2 YYEEEE. V lost 4 bases and J 3 bases, leaving 16 bases between the germline ends. This CDR3 spans 16 amino acids. CDR3 loop: CASSKRTGLPNEKLFF. For the CDR3, the DNA is TGTGCCAGCAGCAAGAGAACAGGGCTTCCTAATGAAAAACTGTTTTTT.

This clone was found a few times. This chain uses TRBV28 with TRBJ2-2; TRBD1 aligns across 7 bases. Germline V gives CDR1 MDHEN, CDR2 SYDVKM. This CDR3 has 19 residues. V shed 3 bases, J shed 0 bases, and the junction held 13 bases outside the gene matches. This CDR3 reads CASSFNRGDAYPNTGELFF. The CDR3 DNA sequence: TGTGCCAGCAGTTTTAACAGGGGAGACGCGTACCCGAACACCGGGGAGCTGTTTTTT.

The V call is TRBV6-1, the J call TRBJ1-4, with 8 positions matching TRBD1. V gave up 7 bases and J gave up 7 bases; unmatched junction bases: 8. The CDR3 sequence is 14 residues long. From germline, CDR1 is MNHNS and CDR2 SASEGT. In DNA form, the CDR3 reads TGTGCCAGCATTCAGGGGGCTTTAAGTGAAAAACTGTTTTTT. Residues: CASIQGALSEKLFF.

The V gene is TRBV27, the J gene TRBJ2-5, with D perhaps matching TRBD2 (7 bases). Trimming cost V 3 bases and J 5 bases, with 13 bases left between them. The CDR3 covers 14 residues. The germline gives CDR1 MNHEY, CDR2 SMNVEV (reference sequence). The CDR3 here is CASSFREGDETQYF. DNA of the CDR3: TGTGCCAGCAGTTTTAGGGAGGGGGATGAGACCCAGTACTTC.

Here the CDR3 reads CASSLLRGSDTGELFF. CDR3 coding DNA: TGTGCCAGCAGTTTACTGCGCGGATCGGATACCGGGGAGCTGTTTTTT. The chain is built from TRBV28 and TRBJ2-2; D not resolved. The length of the CDR3 is 16 residues. Trimming took off 2 bases at V and 5 bases at J, with 15 bases between the two ends. Germline values: CDR1 MDHEN, CDR2 SYDVKM.

The V gene is TRBV5-1, the J gene TRBJ2-5; the D gene is possibly TRBD1 (5 bases). V was shortened by 1 base and J by 3 bases, with 7 bases between the two germline ends. Germline lookup yields CDR1 SGHRS and CDR2 YFSETQ. There are 13 residues in the CDR3. The CDR3 spells CASSLTREETQYF. DNA for the CDR3: TGCGCCAGCAGCTTGACCAGGGAAGAGACCCAGTACTTC. Full variable domain (rest looked up from reference TRBV5-1 and TRBJ2-5): KAGVTQTPRYLIKTRGQQVTLSCSPISGHRSVSWYQQTPGQGLQFLFEYFSETQRNKGNFPGRFSGRQFSNSRSEMNVSTLELGDSALYLCASSLTREETQYFGPGTRLLVL.

In the case of this clone: At one end, the junction sequence differs from germline, possibly due to a read error. This sequence joins TRBV7-3 and TRBJ2-1; TRBD2 agrees at 13 bases. Germline loops: CDR1 SGHTA, CDR2 FQGTGA. The CDR3 covers 17 residues. The chain's CDR3 is CSSSLTGLAGQYNEQFF. As DNA, the CDR3 is TGTTCCAGCAGCTTAACGGGACTAGCGGGACAATACAATGAGCAGTTCTTC.

This clone has only one observation. The CDR3 region is CASSVEGSGFSTDTQYF. Written as DNA, the CDR3 is TGTGCCAGCAGCGTAGAGGGTAGCGGGTTCTCCACAGATACGCAGTATTTT. This chain links TRBV9 with TRBJ2-3; 7 bases fit TRBD2. The CDR3 loop spans 17 amino acids. Trimming cost V 0 bases and J 2 bases; bases outside gene matches: 9. Germline V gene lookup returns CDR1 SGDLS and CDR2 YYNGEE.

The V call is TRBV6-1, the J call TRBJ2-2, with D possibly being TRBD1 (6 bases). V lost 8 bases and J 2 bases, leaving 12 bases between the germline ends. CDR3 length equals 14 residues. Germline lookup yields CDR1 MNHNS and CDR2 SASEGT. The CDR3 sequence is CASRRGQNTGELFF. CDR3 sequence (DNA): TGTGCCAGCCGCAGGGGACAAAACACCGGGGAGCTGTTTTTT.

The chain carries TRBV5-1 and TRBJ1-2; D not certain. This CDR3 is 17 amino acids long. Trimming removed 0 bases from V and 1 base from J, with 16 bases in between. Germline V gene data show CDR1 as SGHRS and CDR2 as YFSETQ. This CDR3 reads CASSLGDIREINYGYTF. CDR3 sequence (DNA): TGCGCCAGCAGCTTGGGTGACATCCGAGAAATTAACTATGGCTACACCTTC.

The chain recombines TRBV28 with TRBJ2-3; weak D call: TRBD2 (7 bases). The CDR3 loop spans 18 amino acids. Germline assignment: CDR1 MDHEN and CDR2 SYDVKM. Trimming stripped 3 bases from V and 0 bases from J, with 19 bases between. The CDR3 sequence: CASSFAYPGGPSTDTQYF. In DNA, the CDR3 is TGTGCCAGCAGTTTCGCGTATCCCGGGGGGCCTAGCACAGATACGCAGTATTTT.

The rearrangement links TRBV7-2 to TRBJ2-7, with D tentatively TRBD2 (5 bases). V was pared by 6 bases and J by 2 bases, with 11 bases between. CDR1 and CDR2 from the germline V gene are SGHTA and FQGNSA. CDR3 length: 13 residues. CDR3 DNA: TGTGCCAGCAGACCGCCGGGGACCTACGAGCAGTACTTC. Translation gives CASRPPGTYEQYF.

V is TRBV14 and J is TRBJ2-1; 7 bases are a match to TRBD1. Germline CDR1 reads SGHDN; CDR2 reads FVKESK. The V gene end was trimmed by 6 bases and the J gene end by 7 bases; junction bases not matched to a gene: 18. The length of the CDR3 is 17 residues. The CDR3 reads CASSRNLETGLRNEQFF. Here the CDR3 DNA reads TGTGCCAGCAGTCGGAACCTAGAGACAGGGCTTAGGAATGAGCAGTTCTTC.

This chain connects TRBV9 to TRBJ2-1, with TRBD2 matching 7 bases. The CDR3 runs to 14 residues. CDR1 is SGDLS and CDR2 is YYNGEE in the germline V gene. V trimming: 0 bases; J trimming: 8 bases; junction bases outside the gene matches: 5. CDR3 sequence reads: CASSVAWLADEQFF. CDR3 DNA: TGTGCCAGCAGCGTAGCTTGGCTAGCGGATGAGCAGTTCTTC.

V and J are TRBV19 and TRBJ2-1; D is ambiguous. Trimming stripped 3 bases from V and 5 bases from J, with 8 bases between. This CDR3 comprises 13 residues. The V gene's germline CDR1 is LNHDA and CDR2 SQIVND (reference sequence). The CDR3 region is CASSISFDNEQFF. The CDR3 nucleotides read TGTGCCAGTAGTATTAGCTTCGACAATGAGCAGTTCTTC.

The chain has TRBV4-2 and TRBJ2-2; D uncertain. The ends were cut back, 0 bases at V and 1 base at J, with 6 bases in the middle. CDR1 and CDR2 from the germline V gene are LGHNA and YNFKEQ. This CDR3 comprises 15 residues. CDR3 loop: CASSQEARNTGELFF. The CDR3 DNA is TGTGCCAGCAGCCAAGAGGCTAGGAACACCGGGGAGCTGTTTTTT.

CDR3 bases: TGTGCCAGCAGCTTGGGACAGGGACCCTACGAGCAGTACTTC. Translation: CASSLGQGPYEQYF. The genes are TRBV5-6 and TRBJ2-5; 7 nucleotides align to TRBD1. The end of the DNA fits TRBJ2-7 better, so the J call may be wrong. The V gene's germline CDR1 is SGHDT and CDR2 YYEEEE. The CDR3 length is 14 residues.

This clone was observed a handful of times. V is TRBV7-4 and J is TRBJ2-7; D possibly corresponds to TRBD1 (5 bases). CDR3 size: 12 residues. V lost 2 bases and J 5 bases, leaving 7 bases between the germline ends. Germline V gives CDR1 SGHVT, CDR2 SQSDAQ. The CDR3 DNA follows: TGTGCCAGCAGCTTATTAGGGGACGAGCAGTACTTC. It is translated as CASSLLGDEQYF.

There are a few counts of this clone. The rearrangement uses TRBV2 and TRBJ2-2; 14 nucleotides match TRBD2. Trimming cost V 7 bases and J 6 bases; bases outside gene matches: 7. Germline V gene data show CDR1 as SNHLY and CDR2 as FYNNEI. This CDR3 spans 16 amino acids. The CDR3 DNA reads TGTGCCAGCAACCGACTAGCGGGAGGGGGAGCCGGGGAGCTGTTTTTT. Translating it yields CASNRLAGGGAGELFF.

The V gene is TRBV5-4, the J gene TRBJ2-2; 7 nucleotides line up with TRBD2. This CDR3 has 16 amino acids. CDR1 SGHNT and CDR2 YYREEE come from the germline V gene (reference sequence). The junction had 9 bases not matched to a gene; V was cut back by 0 bases and J by 7 bases. This CDR3 reads CASSLVGGLDGGELFF. In nucleotides, the CDR3 is TGTGCCAGCAGCTTGGTCGGCGGACTAGACGGCGGGGAGCTGTTTTTT.

The gene calls are TRBV29-1 and TRBJ2-3; a possible D gene is TRBD2 (6 bases). Trimming pared 4 bases from V and 4 bases from J, leaving 15 bases between. The CDR3 contains 14 residues. Per the germline V gene, CDR1 is SQVTM and CDR2 is ANQGSEA. The CDR3 is CSVVFPEGSDTQYF. CDR3 DNA: TGCAGCGTTGTGTTTCCGGAGGGTTCAGATACGCAGTATTTT.

V usage is TRBV28 and J usage is TRBJ1-6; the match to TRBD1 covers 10 bases. CDR3 length: 14 amino acids. V was pared by 3 bases and J by 9 bases, with 2 bases of the junction left unmatched. The V gene's germline CDR1 is MDHEN and CDR2 SYDVKM. As DNA, the CDR3 is TGTGCCAGCAGTTTCGGGACAGGGGCTTCACCCCTCCACTTT. It translates to CASSFGTGASPLHF.

The rearrangement joins TRBV5-1 to TRBJ2-5; D possibly matches TRBD1 or TRBD2 (5 bases each). The DNA end is a closer match to TRBJ2-7, so the J assignment may be wrong. This CDR3 has 15 residues. The V gene's germline CDR1 is SGHRS and CDR2 YFSETQ. CDR3 DNA sequence: TGCGCCAGCAGCTTGGACTTCACTGCTGGGGGCGAGCAGTACTTC. Its translation is CASSLDFTAGGEQYF.

Points on this clone: Other nucleotide sequences from this sample produce the same CDR3. In DNA, the CDR3 is TGTGCCAGCAGTTTACTAGCGGGAGTCTACGAGCAGTACTTC. This codes for CASSLLAGVYEQYF. The rearrangement uses TRBV28 and TRBJ2-7; 10 positions match TRBD2. The germline V gene has CDR1 MDHEN and CDR2 SYDVKM. CDR3 length: 14 residues. V was pared by 2 bases and J by 3 bases, with 1 base of the junction left unmatched.

The genes are TRBV9 and TRBJ2-2; TRBD2 matches at 16 bases. Looked up from germline, CDR1 is SGDLS and CDR2 is YYNGEE. The CDR3 has 17 amino acids. V was pared by 3 bases and J by 7 bases, with 6 bases of the junction left unmatched. The CDR3 DNA is TGTGCCAGCAGCGCGGGACTAGCGGGAGGGTACAACGGGGAGCTGTTTTTT. Translated: CASSAGLAGGYNGELFF.

V gene TRBV19 combines with J gene TRBJ2-2; 11 nucleotides line up with TRBD1. The CDR3 length is 16 residues. Germline CDR1 and CDR2: LNHDA and SQIVND (reference sequence). V gave up 4 bases and J gave up 4 bases; unmatched junction bases: 5. The CDR3 DNA sequence: TGTGCCAGTAGTACAGGACAGGGGGCCGGCACCGGGGAGCTGTTTTTT. This translates into CASSTGQGAGTGELFF.

The chain joins TRBV5-1 to TRBJ2-3; 14 positions match TRBD2. CDR3 length: 17 residues. The V segment lost 0 bases and the J segment 2 bases; nucleotides outside the gene matches: 2. Per the germline V gene, CDR1 is SGHRS and CDR2 is YFSETQ. The CDR3 region is CASSLGLAGGFTDTQYF. In DNA form, the CDR3 reads TGCGCCAGCAGCTTGGGACTAGCGGGAGGGTTCACAGATACGCAGTATTTT.

This clone was seen once. J is TRBJ1-1 and V is TRBV7-9; D is possibly TRBD1 (5 bases). V was trimmed by 0 bases and J by 1 base, leaving 9 bases between them. CDR1 is SEHNR, CDR2 FQNEAQ, per germline (reference sequence). This CDR3 spans 15 amino acids. Here the CDR3 reads CASSLAGLTNTEAFF. DNA for the CDR3: TGTGCCAGCAGCTTAGCGGGACTCACGAACACTGAAGCTTTCTTT.

Only a few counts were recorded for this clone. The chain recombines TRBV4-3 with TRBJ2-7, with D tentatively TRBD2 (6 bases). Germline CDR1 reads LGHNA; CDR2 reads YSLEER. This CDR3 spans 16 amino acids. Trimming pared 2 bases from V and 7 bases from J, leaving 21 bases between. The CDR3 is CASSQSPGLVQGEQYF. CDR3 nucleotide sequence: TGCGCCAGCAGCCAATCCCCGGGACTCGTACAAGGGGAGCAGTACTTC.

The V gene is TRBV6-1, the J gene TRBJ2-7, with D perhaps matching TRBD2 (5 bases). There are 15 residues in the CDR3. The V end lost 2 bases, the J end lost 3 bases, and 14 bases lay between the germline ends. The germline V gene encodes CDR1 MNHNS and CDR2 SASEGT. CDR3: CASSERERIGYEQYF. In nucleotides, the CDR3 is TGTGCCAGCAGTGAACGGGAACGGATAGGCTACGAGCAGTACTTC.

This chain joins TRBV28 and TRBJ2-1, with 16 positions matching TRBD2. Trimming took 4 bases from V and 10 from J; bases not matched to a gene: 16. CDR1 is MDHEN, CDR2 SYDVKM, per germline. The CDR3 totals 19 residues. CDR3 coding DNA: TGTGCCAGCAGTTCCCTGGGACTAGCGGGAGGGCGTTCGAATATGGAGCAGTTCTTC. Translated, it gives CASSSLGLAGGRSNMEQFF.